These T cell receptor beta chains were read from a single sample in a study of T-cell reconstitution after alpha-beta-depleted transplantation in children. TCRdb fed the PCR reads into MiXCR, producing one record per CDR3 protein. The table records about 170,000 distinct CDR3 sequences, approximately 12% of them present only once. The sequencing here drew on PBMCs, taken before TCRalphabeta/CD19-depleted stem cell transplant. These receptors were obtained from a boy aged 2 to 10 with acute myeloid leukemia, due to receive a stem cell transplant. CDR3s include the opening cysteine and the closing phenylalanine or tryptophan. A D gene is named only where the DNA matches it firmly. A clone size is listed for some rows: how often the clone was seen (once, few, many), or a class if it is expanded.

>TRBJ1-1|many|TRBV6-5|14|.
CASSYQGGGTEAFF
TGTGCCAGCAGTTACCAGGGAGGGGGCACTGAAGCTTTCTTT
>TRBJ2-7|many|TRBV5-1|14|.
CASSPPGQGYEQYF
TGCGCCAGCAGCCCGCCGGGGCAGGGCTACGAGCAGTACTTC
>TRBJ1-1|.|TRBV30|13|.
CAWSLRGVTEAFF
TGTGCCTGGAGCCTAAGGGGAGTGACTGAAGCTTTCTTT
>TRBJ2-7|many|TRBV7-2|14|.
CASTLGGFSYEQYF
TGTGCCAGCACCCTAGGAGGATTCTCCTACGAGCAGTACTTC
>TRBJ2-1|.|TRBV30|13|.
CAWSPDLYNEQFF
TGTGCCTGGAGCCCCGACTTGTACAATGAGCAGTTCTTC
>TRBJ1-6|many|TRBV20-1|13|.
CSARGGFNSPLHF
TGCAGTGCTAGAGGAGGTTTTAATTCACCCCTCCACTTT
>TRBJ1-6|many|TRBV5-6|12|.
CASSLDESPLHF
TGTGCCAGCAGCTTGGATGAATCACCCCTCCACTTT
>TRBJ2-7|.|TRBV28|17|TRBD1
CASSSMTGPPLFYEQYF
TGTGCCAGCAGTTCCATGACAGGGCCACCTCTCTTCTACGAGCAGTACTTC
>TRBJ1-2|many|TRBV5-1|16|.
CASSSLWGAFDYGYTF
TGCGCCAGCAGCTCCCTATGGGGGGCGTTTGACTATGGCTACACCTTC
>TRBJ2-6|many|TRBV7-8|15|.
CASSFVSSGANVLTF
TGTGCCAGCAGCTTCGTCAGCTCTGGGGCCAACGTCCTGACTTTC
>TRBJ2-2|many|TRBV20-1|14|.
CSAPWGGNTGELFF
TGCAGTGCCCCGTGGGGAGGGAACACCGGGGAGCTGTTTTTT
>TRBJ1-1|many|TRBV27|13|.
CASSLYANTEAFF
TGTGCCAGCAGTTTATATGCCAACACTGAAGCTTTCTTT
>TRBJ1-1|many|TRBV7-2|14|TRBD1
CASSWRQGRTEAFF
TGTGCCAGCAGCTGGAGACAGGGTCGGACTGAAGCTTTCTTT
>TRBJ2-1|many|TRBV5-1|15|TRBD2
CASSLVAGEYNEQFF
TGCGCCAGCAGCTTGGTTGCGGGGGAGTACAATGAGCAGTTCTTC
>TRBJ2-5|many|TRBV3-1|17|.
CASSQGRGAPGTETQYF
TGTGCCAGCAGCCAAGGCCGGGGCGCACCTGGAACGGAGACCCAGTACTTC
>TRBJ1-1|many|TRBV4-2|17|.
CASSQGSGGSLNTEAFF
TGTGCCAGCAGCCAAGGCTCCGGAGGGAGTCTGAACACTGAAGCTTTCTTT
>TRBJ1-1|.|TRBV25-1|12|TRBD1
CASGTGRGEAFF
TGTGCCAGCGGGACAGGGAGAGGTGAAGCTTTCTTT
>TRBJ2-2|many|TRBV13|15|TRBD1
CASSFRGLPTGELFF
TGTGCCAGCAGCTTCAGGGGGCTCCCAACCGGGGAGCTGTTTTTT
>TRBJ2-7|many|TRBV29-1|14|TRBD1
CSVEGQGVYAEQYF
TGCAGCGTTGAGGGACAGGGGGTCTATGCCGAGCAGTACTTC
>TRBJ1-4|many|TRBV12-3/TRBV12-4|15|.
CASSLGGGGNEKLFF
TGTGCCAGCAGTTTGGGCGGCGGAGGTAATGAAAAACTGTTTTTT
>TRBJ2-3|many|TRBV20-1|13|.
CSASQGGRDTQYF
TGCAGTGCTAGTCAGGGGGGGCGAGATACGCAGTATTTT
>TRBJ2-5|many|TRBV7-2|16|TRBD2
CASSYTGTSGSETQYF
TGTGCCAGCAGCTACACCGGGACTAGCGGGAGTGAGACCCAGTACTTC
>TRBJ1-3|many|TRBV5-1|15|.
CASSKDPGAGNTIYF
TGCGCCAGCAGCAAAGACCCCGGGGCCGGAAACACCATATATTTT
>TRBJ1-1|many|TRBV11-2|14|TRBD1
CASSLRDRAAEAFF
TGTGCCAGCAGCCTCCGGGACAGGGCGGCTGAAGCTTTCTTT
>TRBJ2-3|many|TRBV25-1|12|.
CASSLSGVTQYF
TGTGCCAGCAGCCTATCAGGCGTTACGCAGTATTTT
>TRBJ2-7|.|TRBV2|15|.
CASSASALGSYVQYF
TGTGCCAGCAGTGCCTCCGCACTAGGGAGCTACGTGCAGTACTTC
>TRBJ2-1|many|TRBV4-2|16|.
CASSQMRDGNSDEQFF
TGTGCCAGCAGCCAAATGCGGGATGGGAATTCTGATGAGCAGTTCTTC
>TRBJ2-7|many|TRBV20-1|14|.
CSASRTRGNYEQYF
TGCAGTGCTAGTCGTACCAGGGGTAACTACGAGCAGTACTTC
>TRBJ1-1|few|TRBV12-3/TRBV12-4|13|.
CASRQGFNTEAFF
TGTGCCAGCAGACAAGGTTTTAACACTGAAGCTTTCTTT
>TRBJ2-3|many|TRBV3-1|13|.
CASSRRTTDTQYF
TGTGCCAGCAGCCGACGGACGACAGATACGCAGTATTTT
>TRBJ2-1|many|TRBV7-2|16|TRBD2
CASSLAWRGGGNEQFF
TGTGCCAGCAGCTTAGCATGGCGGGGGGGCGGTAATGAGCAGTTCTTC
>TRBJ1-2|many|TRBV20-1|13|.
CSARDGTAKGYTF
TGCAGTGCTAGAGACGGGACGGCGAAGGGCTACACCTTC
>TRBJ1-1|many|TRBV7-8|14|.
CASSSGSGNTEAFF
TGTGCCAGCAGCTCCGGCTCGGGGAACACTGAAGCTTTCTTT
>TRBJ2-7|many|TRBV5-5|14|.
CASSFYYPDYEQYF
TGTGCCAGCAGCTTTTACTACCCCGACTACGAGCAGTACTTC
>TRBJ2-7|many|TRBV29-1|15|TRBD2
CSVEAGRGPLGEQYF
TGCAGCGTTGAAGCCGGGAGGGGTCCCCTGGGCGAGCAGTACTTC
>TRBJ1-3|many|TRBV7-9|14|.
CASSLQGSGNTIYF
TGTGCCAGCAGCTTACAGGGGTCTGGAAACACCATATATTTT
>TRBJ1-1|many|TRBV7-2|13|.
CASRATGWMEAFF
TGTGCCAGCAGAGCGACAGGTTGGATGGAAGCTTTCTTT
>TRBJ1-1|many|TRBV28|13|.
CASLNRLNTEAFF
TGTGCCAGTCTAAACCGGTTAAACACTGAAGCTTTCTTT
>TRBJ2-7|many|TRBV7-9|12|.
CASSLRGSEQYF
TGTGCCAGCAGCCTCAGGGGCTCGGAGCAGTACTTC
>TRBJ2-1|many|TRBV5-1|13|.
CASSALSEAEQFF
TGCGCCAGCAGCGCGCTTTCGGAGGCTGAGCAGTTCTTC
>TRBJ1-5|.|TRBV7-2|13|.
CASRGGGRQPQHF
TGTGCCAGCAGAGGGGGGGGGAGGCAGCCCCAGCATTTT
>TRBJ2-4|.|TRBV20-1|18|TRBD2
CSARESSGSLGIKNIQYF
TGCAGTGCTCGGGAAAGTAGCGGGAGCTTGGGGATCAAAAACATTCAGTACTTC
>TRBJ2-4|once|TRBV27|12|.
CASSGFGNIQYF
TGTGCCAGCAGTGGTTTTGGAAACATTCAGTACTTC
>TRBJ1-4|once|TRBV18|19|.
CASSPVNQFSTRASEKLFF
TGTGCCAGCTCACCGGTTAATCAGTTCAGTACACGGGCGAGTGAAAAACTGTTTTTT
>TRBJ1-1|many|TRBV5-1|13|.
CASSLGQLTEAFF
TGCGCCAGCAGCTTGGGACAATTGACAGAAGCTTTCTTT
>TRBJ2-2|many|TRBV11-2|12|.
CASSSSVGELFF
TGTGCCAGCAGCTCCTCTGTCGGGGAGCTGTTTTTT
>TRBJ1-6|many|TRBV3-1|15|.
CASSRGGGNNSPLHF
TGTGCCAGCAGCAGGGGGGGCGGGAATAATTCACCCCTCCACTTT
>TRBJ2-3|many|TRBV3-1|17|.
CASSQSPGRIFTDTQYF
TGTGCCAGCAGCCAATCACCGGGACGGATTTTCACAGATACGCAGTATTTT
>TRBJ2-7|many|TRBV9|14|TRBD1
CASSVGQGAYEQYF
TGTGCCAGCAGCGTGGGACAGGGTGCCTACGAGCAGTACTTC
>TRBJ2-7|many|TRBV29-1|14|.
CSVEDPERGREQYF
TGCAGCGTTGAAGATCCGGAGAGAGGGCGCGAGCAGTACTTC
>TRBJ2-1|many|TRBV20-1|17|TRBD2
CSARTLPSGRLYNEQFF
TGCAGTGCTAGAACCCTTCCTAGCGGAAGACTTTACAATGAGCAGTTCTTC
>TRBJ2-1|many|TRBV12-3/TRBV12-4|15|.
CASSLGSGLGEEQFF
TGTGCCAGCAGTTTGGGTAGCGGTCTGGGTGAGGAGCAGTTCTTC
>TRBJ2-7|many|TRBV5-1|14|TRBD2
CASSLPSGSGEQYF
TGCGCCAGCAGCTTGCCGAGCGGGAGCGGCGAGCAGTACTTC
>TRBJ2-5|many|TRBV5-1|19|TRBD2
CASSLGGTSGTLSPETQYF
TGCGCCAGCAGCTTGGGGGGGACTAGCGGGACCCTATCGCCAGAGACCCAGTACTTC